These T cell receptor beta chains were read from a single sample in a study of cytomegalovirus exposure and HLA in healthy donors. The protocol was immunoSEQ multiplex PCR, while the TCRdb copy is restricted to in-frame clones and leaves out a portion. The sample is made up of around 200,000 clones, and the top ten hold 0.95% to 1.3% of it. Sequencing input: PBMCs. The source is a girl aged 2 to 9 in good health and CMV-seropositive. CDR3s include the opening cysteine and the closing phenylalanine or tryptophan. The D gene is left open where the match is weak.

17	TRBV5-1	TRBJ2-3	NA	CASSSPAGRDRTDTQYF	TGCGCCAGCAGCTCGCCTGCTGGGCGGGATAGGACAGATACGCAGTATTTT
15	TRBV10-3	TRBJ1-1	NA	CAISPGGGTSTEAFF	TGTGCCATCAGCCCAGGTGGGGGGACGAGCACTGAAGCTTTCTTT
14	TRBV5-1	TRBJ1-1	NA	CASSLLYGDTEAFF	TGCGCCAGCAGCTTGTTGTACGGGGACACTGAAGCTTTCTTT
13	TRBV28	TRBJ2-7	TRBD2	CAILGLAGAEQYF	TGTGCCATTCTCGGACTAGCGGGAGCCGAGCAGTACTTC
16	TRBV28	TRBJ2-3	TRBD2	CASSRTSGRASYTQYF	TGTGCCAGCAGTCGGACTAGCGGGAGGGCCTCATATACGCAGTATTTT
13	TRBV6-5	TRBJ1-4	NA	CASSSVLNEKLFF	TGTGCCAGCAGTTCTGTCCTTAATGAAAAACTGTTTTTT
11	TRBV9	TRBJ1-2	NA	CATRGDYGYTF	TGTGCCACCAGAGGGGACTATGGCTACACCTTC
13	TRBV5-1	TRBJ2-4	NA	CASSPTGKNIQYF	TGCGCCAGCAGCCCCACGGGGAAAAACATTCAGTACTTC
14	TRBV9	TRBJ1-1	NA	CASSVASSNTEAFF	TGTGCCAGCAGCGTAGCGAGTTCCAACACTGAAGCTTTCTTT
12	TRBV28	TRBJ2-7	NA	CASNRVNYEQYF	TGTGCCAGCAACAGGGTTAACTACGAGCAGTACTTC
14	TRBV2	TRBJ1-5	NA	CASTKQISNQPQHF	TGTGCCAGCACCAAACAGATTAGCAATCAGCCCCAGCATTTT
15	TRBV11-3	TRBJ2-7	TRBD1	CASSTGQGVSYEQYF	TGTGCCAGCAGCACCGGACAGGGGGTCTCCTACGAGCAGTACTTC
15	TRBV6-1	TRBJ2-7	TRBD2	CASLGGTSGYYEQYF	TGTGCCAGCCTCGGGGGGACTAGCGGGTACTACGAGCAGTACTTC
14	TRBV11-2	TRBJ1-4	TRBD1	CASRHDREVEKLFF	TGTGCCAGCAGGCACGACAGGGAGGTTGAAAAACTGTTTTTT
17	TRBV5-4	TRBJ2-2	NA	CASSHKTGSYNTGELFF	TGTGCCAGCAGCCATAAGACAGGTTCATATAACACCGGGGAGCTGTTTTTT
15	TRBV2	TRBJ1-6	NA	CASSDRETYNSPLHF	TGTGCCAGCAGTGACAGGGAAACCTATAATTCACCCCTCCACTTT
19	TRBV18	TRBJ1-5	TRBD1	CASSPGTGGAGVRNQPQHF	TGTGCCAGCTCACCGGGGACAGGGGGCGCCGGGGTGAGAAATCAGCCCCAGCATTTT
14	TRBV29-1	TRBJ2-3	TRBD2	CSVEPSGSADTQYF	TGCAGCGTTGAACCTAGCGGGAGTGCAGATACGCAGTATTTT
16	TRBV5-1	TRBJ2-1	NA	CASSGGLTGPYNEQFF	TGCGCCAGCAGCGGGGGACTGACTGGCCCCTACAATGAGCAGTTCTTC
15	TRBV27	TRBJ2-3	TRBD2	CASSSGTSGTDTQYF	TGTGCCAGCAGTTCAGGGACTAGCGGCACAGATACGCAGTATTTT
14	TRBV11-2	TRBJ1-1	NA	CASSPNHALPVAFF	TGTGCCAGCAGCCCGAACCATGCCCTGCCGGTCGCTTTCTTT
16	TRBV7-2	TRBJ2-5	NA	CASSLRTATDQETQYF	TGTGCCAGCAGCCTCCGGACAGCGACTGACCAAGAGACCCAGTACTTC
13	TRBV6-1	TRBJ1-2	NA	CASKGVGTDGYTF	TGTGCCAGCAAGGGGGTTGGTACCGATGGCTACACCTTC
13	TRBV18	TRBJ1-1	NA	CAPRPEGNTEAFF	TGTGCACCGCGTCCAGAGGGGAACACTGAAGCTTTCTTT
20	TRBV13	TRBJ2-3	NA	CASSLILVTTRGSSTDTQYF	TGTGCCAGCAGCTTAATTTTAGTGACTACACGGGGTTCTAGCACAGATACGCAGTATTTT
14	TRBV5-1	TRBJ2-5	TRBD2	CASSSTSGSSEQYF	TGCGCCAGCAGCTCGACTAGCGGGTCCTCTGAGCAGTACTTC
14	TRBV2	TRBJ1-2	TRBD1	CASSTRGPSYGYTF	TGTGCCAGCAGCACTAGGGGGCCAAGCTATGGCTACACCTTC
16	TRBV28	TRBJ1-5	TRBD1	CASSPTLGRGNQPQHF	TGTGCCAGCAGTCCAACCCTGGGCAGGGGGAATCAGCCCCAGCATTTT
15	TRBV13	TRBJ1-4	NA	CASSRGEQSNEKLFF	TGTGCCAGCAGTCGGGGAGAACAATCTAATGAAAAACTGTTTTTT
14	TRBV18	TRBJ1-1	NA	CASSPVGEGTEAFF	TGTGCCAGCTCCCCGGTAGGGGAGGGCACTGAAGCTTTCTTT
15	TRBV2	TRBJ2-1	TRBD1	CASRGAQGVNNEQFF	TGTGCCAGCAGGGGGGCGCAGGGGGTCAACAATGAGCAGTTCTTC
14	TRBV27	TRBJ2-7	TRBD1	CASSLSGDSYEQYF	TGTGCCAGCAGTTTATCGGGGGACAGCTACGAGCAGTACTTC
10	TRBV6-5	TRBJ2-3	NA	CATGQGTQYF	TGTGCCACCGGCCAGGGTACGCAGTATTTT
16	TRBV10-3	TRBJ1-2	NA	CAISGGVGGSNYGYTF	TGTGCCATCAGTGGGGGGGTCGGGGGATCGAACTATGGCTACACCTTC
15	TRBV10-3	TRBJ2-2	NA	CASNPSTPGAGELFF	TGTGCCTCGAACCCGTCCACCCCCGGGGCCGGGGAGCTGTTTTTT
17	TRBV27	TRBJ2-7	TRBD2	CASGPLGTSGAVFEQYF	TGTGCCAGCGGACCCTTAGGGACTAGCGGGGCCGTCTTCGAGCAGTACTTC